The entry below describes one T cell receptor beta chain. Its target is not known. The data were produced by immunoSEQ multiplex PCR, yet TCRdb's version contains in-frame clones alone and is incomplete. The data hold about 2 million clones, with 85% to 95% observed a single time. The sample is drawn from a study of shared clonotypes between healthy human individuals. Study-wide points: The generation probabilities recorded for non-shared clonotypes fell below those of clonotypes shared by all four donors. A limitation of the genetic and exposure-history diversity represented arose from few donors. Larger estimated richness was generally recorded for naive subsets relative to memory subsets.

The specimen sequenced was naive CD4+ T cells sorted from blood. The subset here: CD45RA+ positively selected. The receptor comes from a man younger than 35 in good health.

CDR3 coding DNA: TGCGCCAGCAGCCCCCGGGACAAGGTTTGGGGCTCCTACAATGAGCAGTTCTTC. This sequence encodes CASSPRDKVWGSYNEQFF. This chain uses TRBV5-1 with TRBJ2-1, with D perhaps matching TRBD1 (6 bases). The CDR3 consists of 18 residues. V lost 4 bases and J lost 0, with 20 bases in between. Per germline, CDR1 SGHRS and CDR2 YFSETQ.